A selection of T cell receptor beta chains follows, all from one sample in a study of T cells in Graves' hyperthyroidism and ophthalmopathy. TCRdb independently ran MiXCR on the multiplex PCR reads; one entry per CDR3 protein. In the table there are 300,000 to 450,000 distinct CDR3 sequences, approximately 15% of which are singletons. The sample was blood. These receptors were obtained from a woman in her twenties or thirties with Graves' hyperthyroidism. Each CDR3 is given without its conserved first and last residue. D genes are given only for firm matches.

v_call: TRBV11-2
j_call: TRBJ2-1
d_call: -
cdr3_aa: ASSFGPPRGEQF

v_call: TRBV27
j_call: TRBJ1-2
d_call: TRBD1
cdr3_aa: ASSTDREWGYGYT

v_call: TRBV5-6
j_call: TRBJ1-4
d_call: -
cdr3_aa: ASSLVPSFDEKLF

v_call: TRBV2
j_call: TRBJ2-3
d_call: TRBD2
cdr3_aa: ASTAGLAGGEIDTQY

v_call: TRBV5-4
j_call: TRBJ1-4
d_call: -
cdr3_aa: ASSWRGTTNEKLF

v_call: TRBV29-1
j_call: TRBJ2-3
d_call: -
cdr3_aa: SATVSDTQY

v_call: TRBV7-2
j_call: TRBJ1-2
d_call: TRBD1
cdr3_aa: ASSPTPGGYGYT

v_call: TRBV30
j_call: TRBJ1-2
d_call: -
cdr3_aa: AWSVRLAGSWT

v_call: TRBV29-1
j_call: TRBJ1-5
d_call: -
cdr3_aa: SARDAPNQPQH

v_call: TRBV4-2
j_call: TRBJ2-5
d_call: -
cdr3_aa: ASSHDSSAETQY

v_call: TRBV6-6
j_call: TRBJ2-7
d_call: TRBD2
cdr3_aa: ASSYSGLAGGDYEQY

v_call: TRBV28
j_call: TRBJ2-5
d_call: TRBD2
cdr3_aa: ASSFAAGSSGRETQY

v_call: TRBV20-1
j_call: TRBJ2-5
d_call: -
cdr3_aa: SARVGWASAPRETQY

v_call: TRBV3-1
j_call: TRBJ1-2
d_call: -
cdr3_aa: ASSQLWGQGKDYGYT

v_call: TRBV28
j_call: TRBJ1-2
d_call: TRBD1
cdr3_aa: ASSLWEGAKDYGYT

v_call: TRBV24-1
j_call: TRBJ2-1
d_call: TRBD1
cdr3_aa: ATTGQGSNEQF

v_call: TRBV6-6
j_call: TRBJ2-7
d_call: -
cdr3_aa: ASSYSIVGGSYEQY

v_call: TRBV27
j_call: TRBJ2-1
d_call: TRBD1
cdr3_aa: ASSPGTGGRHEQF